This T cell receptor (beta chain) was documented in a study of control samples from healthy donors and cancer patients. Germline lookup yields CDR1 LGHDT and CDR2 YNNKEL (reference sequence). This CDR3 is 16 amino acids long. Trimming cost V 1 base and J 0 bases; bases outside gene matches: 0. Repertoires were generated with immunoSEQ multiplex PCR, while TCRdb's copy carries only in-frame clones and drops some. In the table there are about 130,000 clones, around 90% of which are singletons. The chain couples TRBV3-1 (or the pseudogene TRBV3-2) to TRBJ2-3, with TRBD2 identical over 11 bases. The origin of this receptor is a man younger than 35 in good health. Sequences were obtained from blood. The CDR3 nucleotides are TGTGCCAGCAGCCAAGTAGCGGGGGGGAGCACAGATACGCAGTATTTT. This sequence encodes CASSQVAGGSTDTQYF.